This is a list of T cell receptor beta chains from one sample in a study of blood T cell repertoires in COVID-19. Profiling relied on immunoSEQ multiplex PCR, and the TCRdb table lists in-frame clones only, not all of them. This sample yields approximately 25,000 clones, of which more than 75% are seen a single time; approximately 8.6% belongs to the top ten. Sequencing was performed on peripheral blood. Receptors originate from a human donor in a cohort sampled during active COVID-19. The CDR3 runs from the conserved cysteine through the conserved F or W. Fields, in order: clone size, D gene, J gene, CDR3 length, V gene, CDR3 DNA, CDR3 protein. A D gene is named only where the DNA matches it firmly. Some rows have no size entry. The others give once, few or many, or a class for an expanded clone.

abundance: NA
d_gene: NA
j_gene: TRBJ2-7
len: 14
v_gene: TRBV5-4
CDR3nt: TGTGCCAGCAGCCCCCTAGCGAATGCCTACGAGCAGTACTTC
CDR3aa: CASSPLANAYEQYF

abundance: NA
d_gene: TRBD1
j_gene: TRBJ1-6
len: 15
v_gene: TRBV3-1/TRBV3-2
CDR3nt: TGTGCCAGCAGCCTCGGACAGGGGGCAGGGTCACCCCTCCACTTT
CDR3aa: CASSLGQGAGSPLHF

abundance: NA
d_gene: TRBD1
j_gene: TRBJ1-2
len: 14
v_gene: TRBV28
CDR3nt: TGTGCCAGCAGGCGACAGGGGGCCAACTATGGCTACACCTTC
CDR3aa: CASRRQGANYGYTF

abundance: NA
d_gene: NA
j_gene: TRBJ2-5
len: 12
v_gene: TRBV5-1
CDR3nt: TGCGCCAGCAGTCAGGACACGGGGACCCAGTACTTC
CDR3aa: CASSQDTGTQYF

abundance: NA
d_gene: NA
j_gene: TRBJ1-2
len: 14
v_gene: TRBV27
CDR3nt: TGTGCCAGCAGTCCCGGAAGAAGGAGGGTGGGCTACACCTTC
CDR3aa: CASSPGRRRVGYTF

abundance: NA
d_gene: NA
j_gene: TRBJ1-1
len: 14
v_gene: TRBV9
CDR3nt: TGTGCCAGCAGCGTAGGGCAGGGCGGCACTGAAGCTTTCTTT
CDR3aa: CASSVGQGGTEAFF

abundance: few
d_gene: NA
j_gene: TRBJ2-3
len: 11
v_gene: TRBV7-9
CDR3nt: TGTGCCAGTGAGCGCGGAGCTACGCAGTATTTT
CDR3aa: CASERGATQYF

abundance: NA
d_gene: NA
j_gene: TRBJ2-3
len: 13
v_gene: TRBV13
CDR3nt: TGTGCCAGCAGCTTAGGTCAACACGATACGCAGTATTTT
CDR3aa: CASSLGQHDTQYF

abundance: few
d_gene: TRBD2
j_gene: TRBJ2-7
len: 12
v_gene: TRBV30
CDR3nt: TGTGCCTGGCAACCGGGACTAAACGAGCAGTACTTC
CDR3aa: CAWQPGLNEQYF

abundance: NA
d_gene: NA
j_gene: TRBJ2-2
len: 13
v_gene: TRBV9
CDR3nt: TGTGCCAGCAGCGTCACGAACACCGGGGAGCTGTTTTTT
CDR3aa: CASSVTNTGELFF

abundance: NA
d_gene: TRBD2
j_gene: TRBJ2-1
len: 17
v_gene: TRBV5-6
CDR3nt: TGTGCCAGCAGCTCCGAATCGGGACTAGCAAGACACAATGAGCAGTTCTTC
CDR3aa: CASSSESGLARHNEQFF

abundance: NA
d_gene: TRBD2
j_gene: TRBJ2-1
len: 15
v_gene: TRBV9
CDR3nt: TGTGCCAGCAGCTCCAGCGGGGGGCGCGGCAATGAGCAGTTCTTC
CDR3aa: CASSSSGGRGNEQFF

abundance: NA
d_gene: NA
j_gene: TRBJ2-7
len: 17
v_gene: TRBV11-3
CDR3nt: TGTGCCAGCAGCCCCAAGTTGTGGGCCGCGTCCTGGGCCGAGCAGTACTTC
CDR3aa: CASSPKLWAASWAEQYF

abundance: NA
d_gene: TRBD1
j_gene: TRBJ1-3
len: 17
v_gene: TRBV4-3
CDR3nt: TGCGCCAGCAGCCAAGGGGCTCAGGGGGCCGCTGGAAACACCATATATTTT
CDR3aa: CASSQGAQGAAGNTIYF

abundance: NA
d_gene: NA
j_gene: TRBJ2-1
len: 15
v_gene: TRBV5-1
CDR3nt: TGCGCCAGCAGCTCTACTAGGAGCTCCTACAATGAGCAGTTCTTC
CDR3aa: CASSSTRSSYNEQFF

abundance: NA
d_gene: TRBD2
j_gene: TRBJ2-3
len: 17
v_gene: TRBV9
CDR3nt: TGTGCCAGCACCTCTCAAGCGGGAACTAGCGGCACAGATACGCAGTATTTT
CDR3aa: CASTSQAGTSGTDTQYF

abundance: NA
d_gene: NA
j_gene: TRBJ2-1
len: 12
v_gene: TRBV6-2/TRBV6-3
CDR3nt: TGTGCCAGCAGTTCCCGTCTCAATGAGCAGTTCTTC
CDR3aa: CASSSRLNEQFF

abundance: NA
d_gene: NA
j_gene: TRBJ1-2
len: 15
v_gene: TRBV5-4
CDR3nt: TGTGCCAGCAGCTCCCCCCCGGCGGACAGCTATGGCTACACCTTC
CDR3aa: CASSSPPADSYGYTF

abundance: NA
d_gene: NA
j_gene: TRBJ2-7
len: 14
v_gene: TRBV27
CDR3nt: TGTGCCAGCAGTGGAGGGGCAGGGGGCTACGAGCAGTACTTC
CDR3aa: CASSGGAGGYEQYF

abundance: NA
d_gene: TRBD2
j_gene: TRBJ2-1
len: 18
v_gene: TRBV28
CDR3nt: TGTGCCAGCAGCCTTTCGGGACTAGCGGGGTCAACCTACAATGAGCAGTTCTTC
CDR3aa: CASSLSGLAGSTYNEQFF

abundance: NA
d_gene: NA
j_gene: TRBJ1-1
len: 14
v_gene: TRBV10-3
CDR3nt: TGTGCCATCAACTCACAGGGACTGAACACTGAAGCTTTCTTT
CDR3aa: CAINSQGLNTEAFF

abundance: NA
d_gene: NA
j_gene: TRBJ2-1
len: 12
v_gene: TRBV6-5
CDR3nt: TGTGCCAGCACGAACAGGTACAATGAGCAGTTCTTC
CDR3aa: CASTNRYNEQFF

abundance: NA
d_gene: TRBD2
j_gene: TRBJ2-3
len: 15
v_gene: TRBV3-1/TRBV3-2
CDR3nt: TGTGCCAGCAGCCAGGGCGGGGGGGCCGGAGATACGCAGTATTTT
CDR3aa: CASSQGGGAGDTQYF

abundance: large
d_gene: NA
j_gene: TRBJ1-5
len: 16
v_gene: TRBV10-2
CDR3nt: TGCGCCAGCAGTGAGTCTCCAGGGAATAGCAATCAGCCCCAGCATTTT
CDR3aa: CASSESPGNSNQPQHF

abundance: NA
d_gene: NA
j_gene: TRBJ2-7
len: 13
v_gene: TRBV1
CDR3nt: TGCACCAGCAGCCCCGGGAAAAGGGACGAGCAGTACTTC
CDR3aa: CTSSPGKRDEQYF

abundance: NA
d_gene: NA
j_gene: TRBJ2-7
len: 12
v_gene: TRBV29-1
CDR3nt: TGCAGCGTCACAGGGTCGGGCTACGAGCAGTACTTC
CDR3aa: CSVTGSGYEQYF

abundance: NA
d_gene: TRBD2
j_gene: TRBJ2-3
len: 15
v_gene: TRBV7-3
CDR3nt: TGTGCCAGCAGCTCTAGCGGGGGGGCAAGGGATACGCAGTATTTT
CDR3aa: CASSSSGGARDTQYF

abundance: NA
d_gene: TRBD1
j_gene: TRBJ1-5
len: 16
v_gene: TRBV19
CDR3nt: TGTGCCAGTAGTACCGCGACAGGGGTCGGGGATCAGCCCCAGCATTTT
CDR3aa: CASSTATGVGDQPQHF

abundance: NA
d_gene: NA
j_gene: TRBJ2-2
len: 15
v_gene: TRBV27
CDR3nt: TGTGCCAGCAGTTATTCGGAGGCTGGCACCGGGGAGCTGTTTTTT
CDR3aa: CASSYSEAGTGELFF

abundance: NA
d_gene: NA
j_gene: TRBJ2-3
len: 14
v_gene: TRBV20-1
CDR3nt: TGCAGTGCTAGTGGCCGGGAAGGGACAGATACGCAGTATTTT
CDR3aa: CSASGREGTDTQYF

abundance: few
d_gene: TRBD2
j_gene: TRBJ2-3
len: 18
v_gene: TRBV15
CDR3nt: TGTGCCACCAGCAGAGATCAGGCTAGCGGGAGTCGGGCAGATACGCAGTATTTT
CDR3aa: CATSRDQASGSRADTQYF

abundance: NA
d_gene: TRBD1
j_gene: TRBJ2-3
len: 15
v_gene: TRBV7-3
CDR3nt: TGTGCCAGCAGCAAGGGACAGGGTAGCACAGATACGCAGTATTTT
CDR3aa: CASSKGQGSTDTQYF

abundance: NA
d_gene: TRBD1
j_gene: TRBJ1-2
len: 14
v_gene: TRBV6-5
CDR3nt: TGTGCCAGCAGGATCACTGGGACAGGCAATGGCTACACCTTC
CDR3aa: CASRITGTGNGYTF

abundance: NA
d_gene: TRBD1
j_gene: TRBJ2-1
len: 17
v_gene: TRBV6-6
CDR3nt: TGTGCCAGCAGTCAAAGAGCGGGACAGGGAGGGTACAATGAGCAGTTCTTC
CDR3aa: CASSQRAGQGGYNEQFF

abundance: NA
d_gene: TRBD1
j_gene: TRBJ1-4
len: 16
v_gene: TRBV4-3
CDR3nt: TGCGCCAGCAGCCAAGATCAACAGGGGGCAGGGGAAAAACTGTTTTTT
CDR3aa: CASSQDQQGAGEKLFF

abundance: NA
d_gene: NA
j_gene: TRBJ1-3
len: 18
v_gene: TRBV19
CDR3nt: TGTGCCAGTAGTATCACCGGCAGGGTAATCAACTCTGGAAACACCATATATTTT
CDR3aa: CASSITGRVINSGNTIYF

abundance: NA
d_gene: TRBD1
j_gene: TRBJ1-2
len: 15
v_gene: TRBV7-6
CDR3nt: TGTGCCAGCAGCCCGATGGAGGGGGCGGGCTATGGCTACACCTTC
CDR3aa: CASSPMEGAGYGYTF

abundance: NA
d_gene: TRBD1
j_gene: TRBJ2-2
len: 14
v_gene: TRBV5-1
CDR3nt: TGCGCCAGCAGCTACAGGACAGGGGGCGGGGAGCTGTTTTTT
CDR3aa: CASSYRTGGGELFF

abundance: once
d_gene: NA
j_gene: TRBJ2-7
len: 18
v_gene: TRBV12-2
CDR3nt: TGTGCAAGTCGCTTAGTAAAAGGACTACCCTGTTTCTCCTACGAGCAGTACTTC
CDR3aa: CASRLVKGLPCFSYEQYF

abundance: NA
d_gene: NA
j_gene: TRBJ2-2
len: 16
v_gene: TRBV13
CDR3nt: TGTGCCAGCAGCCCGCTGGGCTCTGCGAACACCGGGGAGCTGTTTTTT
CDR3aa: CASSPLGSANTGELFF

abundance: NA
d_gene: TRBD1
j_gene: TRBJ1-4
len: 15
v_gene: TRBV2
CDR3nt: TGTGCCAGCAGTGATCCTCAGGGGGGAGACGAAAAACTGTTTTTT
CDR3aa: CASSDPQGGDEKLFF

abundance: NA
d_gene: TRBD1
j_gene: TRBJ1-3
len: 17
v_gene: TRBV11-2
CDR3nt: TGTGCCAGCAGCTTAATAGGGACAGCCATCTCTGGAAACACCATATATTTT
CDR3aa: CASSLIGTAISGNTIYF

abundance: NA
d_gene: NA
j_gene: TRBJ2-1
len: 12
v_gene: TRBV10-3
CDR3nt: TGTGCCATCAGTGAGTCGAGCAATGAGCAGTTCTTC
CDR3aa: CAISESSNEQFF

abundance: once
d_gene: TRBD1
j_gene: TRBJ2-5
len: 18
v_gene: TRBV4-2
CDR3nt: TGTGCCAGCAGCCAAGATCATTATGGAACAGGGGGCCGGGAGACCCAGTACTTC
CDR3aa: CASSQDHYGTGGRETQYF

abundance: NA
d_gene: TRBD1
j_gene: TRBJ2-6
len: 17
v_gene: TRBV5-1
CDR3nt: TGCGCCAGCAGCCCGGGACAGACACACTCTGGGGCCAACGTCCTGACTTTC
CDR3aa: CASSPGQTHSGANVLTF

abundance: NA
d_gene: NA
j_gene: TRBJ1-2
len: 12
v_gene: TRBV28
CDR3nt: TGTGCCAGCAGTTTAGTAGACTATGGCTACACCTTC
CDR3aa: CASSLVDYGYTF

abundance: NA
d_gene: NA
j_gene: TRBJ2-2
len: 15
v_gene: TRBV7-6
CDR3nt: TGTGCCAGCAGCTTCGGGCAGGGAAGCACCGGGGAGCTGTTTTTT
CDR3aa: CASSFGQGSTGELFF

abundance: NA
d_gene: TRBD2
j_gene: TRBJ2-7
len: 13
v_gene: TRBV6-5
CDR3nt: TGTGCCACCGGCCGAGCGGGGTCCTACGAGCAGTACTTC
CDR3aa: CATGRAGSYEQYF

abundance: NA
d_gene: TRBD1
j_gene: TRBJ2-2
len: 15
v_gene: TRBV5-1
CDR3nt: TGCGCCAGCAGCTCAGGGGGCTTGAACACCGGGGAGCTGTTTTTT
CDR3aa: CASSSGGLNTGELFF

abundance: NA
d_gene: TRBD1
j_gene: TRBJ1-1
len: 13
v_gene: TRBV18
CDR3nt: TGTGCCAGCTCGGGACAGGGCGACACTGAAGCTTTCTTT
CDR3aa: CASSGQGDTEAFF

abundance: once
d_gene: TRBD1
j_gene: TRBJ1-5
len: 20
v_gene: TRBV23-1
CDR3nt: TGCGCCAGCAGCCCAGGCGGAGGGACAGGGGAGGAAGATAGCAATCAGCCCCAGCATTTT
CDR3aa: CASSPGGGTGEEDSNQPQHF